This TCR beta chain was identified during a study of CD8 T cells in ankylosing spondylitis (dated by TCRdb to 2016 to 2017). About the study as a whole: The study profiled T cell receptor beta repertoires in healthy donors and ankylosing spondylitis patients to find disease-linked TCR variants. Peripheral blood was sampled, and synovial fluid was also collected from ankylosing spondylitis patients. The full study cohort comprised about 24 ankylosing spondylitis patients and some 100 healthy donors. The full study reports these points: Blood from ankylosing spondylitis patients appeared to be characterized by a TCR beta motif composed of about eight highly homologous amino acid variants. The disease-linked clones were reported to be significantly enriched in matched synovial fluid samples from ankylosing spondylitis patients. Some motif variants were previously reported in synovial fluid and blood of reactive arthritis patients, suggesting common disease-initiation mechanisms. The disease-linked clones showed a CD8+ phenotype and occurred at relatively low frequencies in peripheral blood.

Sequencing took place on an Illumina HiSeq 2500. TCR beta libraries were prepared by quantitative 5'-RACE with molecular barcodes. As for the original processing: To identify disease-linked TCR variants, a new computational method was used, one built on a probabilistic model of VDJ rearrangement. TCRdb reanalyzed the raw reads on its own, using fastp at Q25 for trimming and MiXCR for clone calling, and kept in-frame beta chains. When rows share a CDR3 protein, they turn into one entry using the most common DNA and genes. The V and J calls, along with clone size, are taken from TCRdb and not from the paper's own processing. The sample table shows under 200,000 distinct CDR3 sequences, and under 14% are seen once. 29% of the sample rests with the top ten. This clonotype was detected many times. Its antigen is not yet known. Qualities for individual bases were not recorded, and no much larger clone is one base off.

There are 15 amino acids in the CDR3, from cysteine to phenylalanine inclusive. The sequence is cut down to CDR3 DNA, 45 bases in frame from base 1. Trimming takes 5 bases from V and 0 bases from J, and the germline ends sit 10 bases apart. This chain is built from TRBV12-3 or TRBV12-4 and TRBJ2-2; the D gene is perhaps TRBD1 or TRBD2, each of them matching over 5 bases. The origin of this receptor is a male donor with ankylosing spondylitis or in good health (not recorded which). The sample taken for sequencing was blood, either unsorted or a sorted T cell fraction (not recorded which). The CDR3 protein sequence reads: CASSPRGANTGELFF. The sequenced DNA is TGTGCCAGCAGTCCCCGGGGCGCGAACACCGGGGAGCTGTTTTTT.